A selection of T cell receptor beta chains follows, all from one sample in a study of human T cells and chemical hapten exposure. TCRdb redid the calling of the RACE reads with MiXCR, one entry per CDR3 protein. The sample shows 180,000 or so distinct CDR3 sequences, roughly a quarter of them seen only once. The specimen was whole blood, collected in connection with sensitization to the hapten diphenylcyclopropenone (DPC). Receptors were obtained from a middle-aged woman with alopecia areata. Some clones in this sample may be carry-over from other donors' samples. Each CDR3 is given with its conserved first and last residue. The D gene is left open where the match is weak. Size is omitted from some rows. Given values are once, few, many or a class for expanded clones.

clone_size,d_call,v_call,j_call,cdr3_nt,cdr3_aa
many,TRBD2,TRBV7-2,TRBJ2-7,TGTGCCAGCAGCTTATTTTCGATGGGACTAGCGGGTTCCTACGAGCAGTACTTC,CASSLFSMGLAGSYEQYF
-,-,TRBV4-1,TRBJ1-1,TGCGCCAGCAGCCAATTTCCAGGGATGATCCCCACTGAAGCTTTCTTT,CASSQFPGMIPTEAFF
many,TRBD2,TRBV7-2,TRBJ2-1,TGTGCCAGCAGCCCGCAGAGTGGGGGGGGGAATGAGCAGTTCTTC,CASSPQSGGGNEQFF
few,TRBD1,TRBV7-2,TRBJ2-5,TGTGCCAGCAGCTGGACAGGGGGGGGAGAGACCCAGTACTTC,CASSWTGGGETQYF
-,-,TRBV11-2,TRBJ1-5,TGTGCCAGCAGCTTGGACCGGGGGCAGCCCCAGCATTTT,CASSLDRGQPQHF
-,-,TRBV24-1,TRBJ1-1,TGTGCCACCAGTGCCCCCAGGGAGGAGAACACTGAAGCTTTCTTT,CATSAPREENTEAFF
-,-,TRBV5-1,TRBJ2-1,TGCGCCAGCAGCTCAACCGGGACCCCCTCCTACAATGAGCAGTTCTTC,CASSSTGTPSYNEQFF
few,-,TRBV10-3,TRBJ2-7,TGTGCCATCACCAGGGGGGGGGAGCAGTACTTC,CAITRGGEQYF
many,-,TRBV10-3,TRBJ2-3,TGTGCCATCAGTGCAACCGTCACAGATACGCAGTATTTT,CAISATVTDTQYF
few,-,TRBV7-2,TRBJ1-4,TGTGCCAGCAGCCCGGGACGGAGCCTTGGAAGGTTGTTTTTT,CASSPGRSLGRLFF
-,TRBD2,TRBV29-1,TRBJ2-7,TGCAGCGTTGAAGCCCGGACTAGCGGGGGACTGTCGGGGGAGCAGTACTTC,CSVEARTSGGLSGEQYF
-,-,TRBV24-1,TRBJ2-1,TGTGCCACCAGTGAATGGGTAGACAATGAGCAGTTCTTC,CATSEWVDNEQFF
few,-,TRBV6-1,TRBJ1-6,TGTGCCAGCAGTGAATTGATTAGGAATTCACCCCTCCACTTT,CASSELIRNSPLHF
-,TRBD2,TRBV11-2,TRBJ2-1,TGTGCCAGCAGCTCACGTCTAGCGGGAGGCCCCAATGAGCAGTTCTTC,CASSSRLAGGPNEQFF
few,-,TRBV20-1,TRBJ2-7,TGCAGTGCCGACGACCCGCGGGGCCGGTACGAGCAGTACTTC,CSADDPRGRYEQYF
few,TRBD1,TRBV19,TRBJ2-1,TGTGCCAGTAGTAGAGTTCGGACAGGGGGCCTCAATGAGCAGTTCTTC,CASSRVRTGGLNEQFF
few,-,TRBV3-1,TRBJ2-1,TGTGCCAGCAGCCAAGGTGGCAGGACTGAGCAGTTCTTC,CASSQGGRTEQFF